This record covers a single TCR beta chain. Original analysis: By means of reference gene primer amplification, nucleated cell counts were estimated. Clones were read by immunoSEQ multiplex PCR, and TCRdb kept only the in-frame ones, dropping some. The V and J calls and clone size were taken over from that table, and D and trimming were inferred from the DNA. The sample shows 110,000 to 150,000 clones, approximately 80% of them seen only once. In germline, CDR1 is SGHRS, CDR2 YFSETQ. The J segment lost 5 bases and the V segment lost 1 base, leaving 4 bases of the junction unmatched. The CDR3 is 15 amino acids. The sample belongs to a study of blood T cell repertoires in COVID-19. Across the study: Researchers got acute and convalescent COVID-19 samples from the United States, Italy and Spain. Sample material is recorded as cDNA or gDNA derived from T cells, B-cell-depleted T cells, or PBMCs.

The sample comprised peripheral blood. This TCR derives from a woman aged 60 to 75 with acute or convalescent COVID-19. The chain employs TRBV5-1 and TRBJ2-2, with 8 positions matching TRBD1. The chain's CDR3 is CASSLTGGSTGELFF. The CDR3 bases are TGCGCCAGCAGCTTGACAGGGGGTTCGACCGGGGAGCTGTTTTTT.